The rows below give T cell receptor beta chains drawn from one sample of a study of cytomegalovirus exposure and HLA in healthy donors. TCRdb's table, derived via immunoSEQ multiplex PCR, lists solely in-frame clones and lacks some. The table records roughly 200,000 clones, roughly a tenth of them present only once. The sample consisted of PBMCs. The source of these receptors is a woman aged 25-40 years in good health and CMV-seropositive. The CDR3 runs from the conserved cysteine through the conserved F or W. Each record gives: clone size, D gene, V gene, J gene, CDR3 length, CDR3 protein, CDR3 DNA. D genes are given only for firm matches. Expanded clones are given a class, and other clones once, few, many or no size at all.

>.|.|TRBV7-2|TRBJ2-5|13
CASSPLEQETQYF
TGTGCCAGCAGCCCTCTTGAGCAAGAGACCCAGTACTTC
>few|.|TRBV27|TRBJ2-1|15
CASSLDSSSYNEQFF
TGTGCCAGCAGTTTGGACTCGAGCTCCTACAATGAGCAGTTCTTC
>.|.|TRBV7-2|TRBJ1-1|18
CASSLDWFSGGISTEAFF
TGTGCCAGCAGCTTAGATTGGTTTAGCGGGGGCATCAGCACTGAAGCTTTCTTT
>.|TRBD2|TRBV7-6|TRBJ2-2|16
CASSRELAANTGELFF
TGTGCCAGCAGCCGCGAACTAGCGGCGAACACCGGGGAGCTGTTTTTT
>few|TRBD2|TRBV10-1|TRBJ2-7|16
CASSDKGRASGYEQYF
TGCGCCAGCAGTGATAAGGGGAGGGCCTCGGGCTACGAGCAGTACTTC
>few|.|TRBV18|TRBJ2-3|14
CASSPPIAADTQYF
TGTGCCAGCTCACCACCGATAGCGGCAGATACGCAGTATTTT
>.|.|TRBV19|TRBJ2-1|20
CASSPLYQGGGGSPWNEQFF
TGTGCCAGTAGTCCTCTATACCAAGGGGGGGGAGGCTCTCCGTGGAATGAGCAGTTCTTC
>.|.|TRBV5-1|TRBJ2-5|14
CASSLGADQETQYF
TGCGCCAGCAGCTTAGGAGCGGACCAAGAGACCCAGTACTTC
>few|.|TRBV2|TRBJ2-7|14
CASSEYQGHYEQYF
TGTGCCAGCAGTGAATATCAGGGGCACTACGAGCAGTACTTC
>.|.|TRBV6-6|TRBJ2-1|15
CASSYYGGVYNEQFF
TGTGCCAGCAGTTACTACGGCGGGGTCTACAATGAGCAGTTCTTC
>once|.|TRBV19|TRBJ1-4|11
CASSPGEKLFF
TGTGCCAGTAGTCCAGGGGAAAAACTGTTTTTT
>few|.|TRBV5-6|TRBJ1-1|13
CASSLGPNTEAFF
TGTGCCAGCAGCTTGGGGCCGAACACTGAAGCTTTCTTT
>few|.|TRBV18|TRBJ2-7|13
CASSLDSSYEQYF
TGTGCCAGCTCACTCGACAGCTCCTACGAGCAGTACTTC
>few|TRBD2|TRBV10-3|TRBJ2-5|16
CAISAGLAGTQETQYF
TGTGCCATCAGTGCGGGACTAGCGGGGACCCAAGAGACCCAGTACTTC
>.|.|TRBV7-2|TRBJ1-2|13
CASSFQGPYGYTF
TGTGCCAGCAGCTTCCAGGGTCCCTATGGCTACACCTTC
>few|.|TRBV18|TRBJ1-4|14
CASSLQTGEEKLFF
TGTGCCAGCTCCCTACAGACGGGGGAAGAAAAACTGTTTTTT
>few|.|TRBV5-1|TRBJ1-2|15
CASSLEGNTNYGYTF
TGCGCCAGCAGCTTGGAGGGGAATACTAACTATGGCTACACCTTC
>.|TRBD2|TRBV9|TRBJ2-5|17
CASSVEPGLASPETQYF
TGTGCCAGCAGCGTCGAACCGGGACTAGCCTCACCGGAGACCCAGTACTTC
>.|TRBD1|TRBV10-1|TRBJ2-7|12
CATSGTAYEQYF
TGCGCCACCTCCGGGACAGCCTACGAGCAGTACTTC
>few|TRBD1|TRBV9|TRBJ1-2|14
CASNVVDRESSYTF
TGTGCCAGCAACGTAGTAGACAGGGAGTCCAGCTACACCTTC
>few|.|TRBV18|TRBJ1-1|17
CASSLQGTPKMDTEAFF
TGTGCCAGCTCACTCCAAGGGACACCAAAGATGGACACTGAAGCTTTCTTT
>.|.|TRBV21-1|TRBJ2-7|20
CASRLSGRLDQRGDRYEQYF
TGTGCCAGCAGACTCTCAGGGCGACTAGACCAGCGAGGGGATCGATACGAGCAGTACTTC
>.|TRBD2|TRBV6-5|TRBJ2-1|15
CASSLTSGIYNEQFF
TGTGCCAGCAGTTTGACTAGCGGAATTTACAATGAGCAGTTCTTC
>.|TRBD1|TRBV7-9|TRBJ1-3|15
CASSFVTGGGNTIYF
TGTGCCAGCAGCTTTGTGACAGGGGGAGGAAACACCATATATTTT
>.|.|TRBV6-1|TRBJ1-4|16
CASSAYQGPPNEKLFF
TGTGCCAGCAGTGCCTATCAGGGGCCTCCTAATGAAAAACTGTTTTTT
>.|.|TRBV2|TRBJ2-7|12
CASSYGSYEQYF
TGTGCCAGCAGTTACGGGAGCTACGAGCAGTACTTC
>few|.|TRBV29-1|TRBJ2-3|10
CSVLTDTQYF
TGCAGCGTTCTCACAGATACGCAGTATTTT
>few|TRBD1|TRBV5-1|TRBJ1-3|16
CASSLETGMGGNTIYF
TGCGCCAGCAGCTTGGAGACAGGGATGGGAGGAAACACCATATATTTT
>.|.|TRBV10-1|TRBJ2-1|15
CASSKAGFSSNEQFF
TGCGCCAGCAGTAAAGCGGGCTTCTCTTCGAATGAGCAGTTCTTC
>.|.|TRBV7-9|TRBJ2-7|11
CASSFSYEQYF
TGTGCCAGCAGCTTCAGCTACGAGCAGTACTTC
>.|.|TRBV6-6|TRBJ1-3|15
CASKQSATSGNTIYF
TGTGCCAGCAAACAGAGTGCCACCTCTGGAAACACCATATATTTT
>few|TRBD2|TRBV5-1|TRBJ2-5|15
CASSLELAGVETQYF
TGCGCCAGCAGCTTGGAACTAGCGGGAGTAGAGACCCAGTACTTC
>.|.|TRBV2|TRBJ2-3|14
CASSDRGAVDTQYF
TGTGCCAGCAGTGACAGGGGGGCCGTAGATACGCAGTATTTT
>few|TRBD2|TRBV6-6|TRBJ2-1|16
CASSYSTAGGHNEQFF
TGTGCCAGCAGTTACTCGACGGCGGGAGGACACAATGAGCAGTTCTTC
>few|TRBD2|TRBV5-6|TRBJ2-7|16
CASSSLTSGPSYEQYF
TGTGCCAGCAGCTCCCTGACTAGCGGGCCCTCCTACGAGCAGTACTTC
>.|.|TRBV9|TRBJ2-7|12
CASSVYEGEQYF
TGTGCCAGCAGCGTGTACGAGGGCGAGCAGTACTTC
>.|.|TRBV7-2|TRBJ1-6|12
CASSRRNSPLHF
TGTGCCAGCAGTCGGAGGAATTCACCCCTCCACTTT
>.|TRBD2|TRBV7-6|TRBJ2-1|15
CASSLGGGGFYEQFF
TGTGCCAGCAGCCTTGGGGGGGGTGGTTTCTATGAGCAGTTCTTC
>.|TRBD1|TRBV7-2|TRBJ1-1|13
CASRVRDRAEAFF
TGTGCCAGCAGGGTGCGGGACAGGGCTGAAGCTTTCTTT
>.|TRBD2|TRBV10-3|TRBJ2-7|13
CAISGLAGYEQYF
TGTGCCATCAGCGGACTAGCGGGCTACGAGCAGTACTTC
>few|.|TRBV2|TRBJ1-2|12
CASMRDFGGYTF
TGTGCCAGCATGCGGGACTTTGGTGGCTACACCTTC
>few|.|TRBV4-2|TRBJ2-4|11
CASSQTGIQYF
TGTGCCAGCAGCCAAACGGGCATTCAGTACTTC
>.|TRBD2|TRBV9|TRBJ2-7|17
CASSVGEYSGRVYEQYF
TGTGCCAGCAGCGTAGGAGAATATAGCGGGAGAGTCTACGAGCAGTACTTC
>.|TRBD1|TRBV5-1|TRBJ2-3|14
CASSPGTGRDTQYF
TGCGCCAGCAGCCCTGGGACAGGGAGAGATACGCAGTATTTT
>.|TRBD2|TRBV14|TRBJ2-7|16
CASSQEQGLSRFEQYF
TGTGCCAGCAGCCAAGAGCAGGGACTAAGTCGGTTCGAGCAGTACTTC
>.|TRBD2|TRBV2|TRBJ2-7|13
CAGIAGITYEQYF
TGTGCCGGGATAGCGGGAATAACCTACGAGCAGTACTTC
>.|.|TRBV25-1|TRBJ2-7|12
CASSESLYEQYF
TGTGCCAGCAGTGAGTCCCTCTACGAGCAGTACTTC
>few|.|TRBV18|TRBJ2-7|13
CASSPGQDYEQYF
TGTGCCAGCTCACCGGGACAAGACTACGAGCAGTACTTC
>.|TRBD2|TRBV19|TRBJ2-7|19
CASSIGRVGLAGGSYEQYF
TGTGCCAGTAGTATAGGGAGGGTAGGGCTAGCGGGAGGGAGCTACGAGCAGTACTTC
>few|.|TRBV5-4|TRBJ2-7|14
CASSLKQGRYEQYF
TGTGCCAGCAGCTTGAAACAGGGTCGGTACGAGCAGTACTTC
>once|.|TRBV30|TRBJ1-6|12
CAWTELNSPLHF
TGTGCCTGGACTGAGCTGAATTCACCCCTCCACTTT
>.|TRBD2|TRBV30|TRBJ2-5|14
CAWSALAGGETQYF
TGTGCCTGGAGTGCCCTAGCGGGAGGAGAGACCCAGTACTTC
>.|.|TRBV2|TRBJ1-5|14
CASSERTVLGIRDF
TGTGCCAGCAGTGAAAGGACAGTCCTAGGGATTCGGGACTTT
>.|.|TRBV5-4|TRBJ1-3|16
CASSWGDFGPGNTIYF
TGTGCCAGCAGCTGGGGGGACTTCGGACCTGGAAACACCATATATTTT
>.|.|TRBV7-2|TRBJ2-3|14
CASSLGAGGDTQYF
TGTGCCAGCAGCTTAGGGGCGGGTGGAGATACGCAGTATTTT